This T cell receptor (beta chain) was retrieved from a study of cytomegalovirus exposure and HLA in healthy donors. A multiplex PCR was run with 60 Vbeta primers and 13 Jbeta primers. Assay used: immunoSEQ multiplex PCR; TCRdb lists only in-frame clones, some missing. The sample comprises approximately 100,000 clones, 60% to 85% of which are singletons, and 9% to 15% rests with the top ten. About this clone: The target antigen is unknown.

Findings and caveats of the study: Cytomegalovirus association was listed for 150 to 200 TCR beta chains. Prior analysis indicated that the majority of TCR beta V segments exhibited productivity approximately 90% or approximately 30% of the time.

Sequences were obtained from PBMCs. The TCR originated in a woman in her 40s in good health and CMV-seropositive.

The CDR3 region is CASSLFSLGGTYNEQFF. The CDR3 DNA reads TGTGCCAGCAGCTTGTTTTCCCTGGGGGGGACCTACAATGAGCAGTTCTTC. The chain carries TRBV5-6 and TRBJ2-1, with 7 bases matching TRBD2. The V gene's germline CDR1 is SGHDT and CDR2 YYEEEE. V dropped 1 base and J dropped 2; count of bases not matched to a gene: 9. The CDR3 sequence is 17 residues long.